These 29 T cell receptor beta chains share one sample of origin, sequenced in a study of shared clonotypes between healthy human individuals. Generated by immunoSEQ multiplex PCR, the TCRdb table keeps only in-frame clones and is missing some. The table shows 90,000 to 120,000 clones, with about 71% occurring only once. The sequenced sample was memory CD8+ T cells sorted from blood. Subset indicated: CD45RO+ cells pooled with CCR7-negative TemRA cells. The receptors originated from a woman in her thirties in good health.

CDR3 DNA: TGTGCCAGCAGTCCCGGGACAGGGAACTACGAGCAGTACTTC. Protein: CASSPGTGNYEQYF. The chain combines TRBV27 with TRBJ2-7, with 9 bases that match TRBD1. This CDR3 spans 14 amino acids. Trimming at V came to 5 bases and at J to 3 bases, leaving 5 bases not matched to a gene. Germline CDR1 MNHEY, CDR2 SMNVEV (reference sequence).

Concerning this clone: This likely stems from a read error, as it lies one base from a far larger clone. The sample contains more than one DNA sequence encoding this CDR3. V and J are TRBV6-4 and TRBJ2-2, with a possible D match to TRBD1 (5 bases). Deletions cut 5 bases from V and 8 bases from J, with 18 bases between. Germline CDR1 and CDR2: MRHNA and SNTAGT. CDR3 length equals 15 residues. The DNA of the CDR3 is TGTGCCAGCAGTCCCTCGGCAGGGAACGCTGGGGAGCTGTTTTTT. Translated: CASSPSAGNAGELFF.

The rearrangement joins TRBV2 to TRBJ1-2; possible D gene TRBD1, 5 bases. Trimming stripped 6 bases from V and 6 bases from J, with 11 bases between. CDR3 length: 12 residues. Germline lookup yields CDR1 SNHLY and CDR2 FYNNEI. CDR3 sequence: CASRAETDGYTF. CDR3 nucleotide sequence: TGTGCCAGCAGGGCCGAGACAGATGGCTACACCTTC.

The CDR3 protein is CASSDRESLNYNEQFF. The CDR3 DNA reads as TGCGCCAGCAGTGACAGGGAGTCCCTAAACTACAATGAGCAGTTCTTC. This chain links TRBV10-1 with TRBJ2-1, with D tentatively TRBD1 or TRBD2 (5 bases each). The germline CDR1 and CDR2 sequences are WNHNN and SYGVQD (reference sequence). Trimming cost V 3 bases and J 3 bases, with 15 bases left between them. The CDR3 runs 16 residues.

The chain combines TRBV6-8 with TRBJ2-1, with 7 positions matching TRBD1. The CDR3 runs 16 residues. The V and J ends lost 2 bases and 4 bases, in that order; junction bases with no gene match: 8. Germline CDR1 and CDR2: MNHGY and SAAAGT. CDR3 sequence: CASSYKRQGSYNEQFF. DNA for the CDR3: TGTGCCAGCAGTTACAAAAGACAGGGATCTTACAATGAGCAGTTCTTC.

The chain employs TRBV19 and TRBJ1-5; TRBD1 aligns across 7 bases. This CDR3 has 16 residues. Germline V gene lookup returns CDR1 LNHDA and CDR2 SQIVND (reference sequence). V lost 2 bases, J lost 3 bases, and 7 bases stayed unmatched. CDR3 sequence reads: CASSIPAGGNNQPQHF. CDR3 coding DNA: TGTGCCAGTAGTATACCGGCAGGGGGGAACAATCAGCCCCAGCATTTT.

As for this clone: A far larger clone is only one base removed, so a read error is likely. At the DNA level, this CDR3 is encoded by other sequences in the same sample as well. The gene calls are TRBV25-1 and TRBJ2-1; possible D gene TRBD2, 5 bases. The CDR3 contains 15 residues. Germline CDR1 reads MGHDK; CDR2 reads SYGVNS. Trimming removed 6 bases at V and 8 bases at J, with 20 bases between. The CDR3, as DNA: TGTGCCAGCAGCCCGCCGGCAGGAGGTTTAGATGAGCAGTTCTTC. Translated: CASSPPAGGLDEQFF.

This clone was recorded only once. The chain has TRBV29-1 and TRBJ2-7; possible D gene TRBD1, 6 bases. The CDR3 sequence is 12 residues long. The V end lost 8 bases, the J end lost 3 bases, and 14 bases lay between the germline ends. Germline V gives CDR1 SQVTM, CDR2 ANQGSEA. CDR3 DNA sequence: TGCAGCCCACCTGGGGGCCTCTACGAGCAGTACTTC. The encoded protein is CSPPGGLYEQYF.

The chain joins TRBV7-9 to TRBJ2-7; D uncertain. Trimming took off 2 bases at V and 2 bases at J, with 10 bases between the two ends. Germline CDR1 is SEHNR and CDR2 is FQNEAQ (reference sequence). CDR3 size: 14 residues. CDR3 region: CASSLRDFTYEQYF. The CDR3 nucleotides are TGTGCCAGCAGCTTACGCGACTTCACCTACGAGCAGTACTTC.

Here the CDR3 reads CASSYYNEQFF. CDR3 coding DNA: TGTGCCAGCAGCTACTACAATGAGCAGTTCTTC. The gene calls are TRBV7-8 and TRBJ2-1; no clear D gene. V shed 4 bases and J shed 3 bases, with 1 base lying between them. The CDR3 is made up of 11 amino acids. The germline gives CDR1 SGHVS, CDR2 FQNEAQ.

This clone occurred many times. V and J are TRBV15 and TRBJ2-6; D is ambiguous. V was cut by 1 base and J by 4 bases, with 8 bases left in between. The CDR3 sequence is 15 residues long. Germline CDR1 is LNHNV and CDR2 is YYDKDF (reference sequence). CDR3 DNA: TGTGCCACCAGCAGAGCCGGGTCCGGGGCCAACGTCCTGACTTTC. This codes for CATSRAGSGANVLTF.

The J gene is TRBJ2-2, the V gene TRBV25-1; TRBD2 matches at 8 bases. The V gene end was trimmed by 6 bases and the J gene end by 0 bases; junction bases not matched to a gene: 6. Germline V lookup: CDR1 MGHDK, CDR2 SYGVNS. The CDR3 has 16 residues. The CDR3 nucleotides read TGTGCCAGCAGATCTTTAGCGGGAACGAACACCGGGGAGCTGTTTTTT. Protein sequence: CASRSLAGTNTGELFF.

The chain links TRBV28 to TRBJ2-7; the match to TRBD1 covers 7 bases. The CDR3 has 15 amino acids. Per the germline V gene, CDR1 is MDHEN and CDR2 is SYDVKM. V lost 2 bases and J lost 3; bases outside the gene matches: 7. The CDR3 DNA follows: TGTGCCAGCAGTTTAACCGAGACAGGGCTCTACGAGCAGTACTTC. This codes for CASSLTETGLYEQYF.

This sequence joins TRBV7-8 and TRBJ2-7; TRBD2 matches at 7 bases. Germline CDR1 and CDR2: SGHVS and FQNEAQ. The CDR3 is 21 residues long. The J segment lost 0 bases and the V segment lost 1 base, leaving 21 bases of the junction unmatched. The CDR3 DNA reads as TGTGCCAGCAGCTTAGAGGGAGGGGCCGGGGGGATGAACTTCGGCTCCTACGAGCAGTACTTC. Amino acids: CASSLEGGAGGMNFGSYEQYF. Filled out from reference TRBV7-8 and TRBJ2-7, the complete variable domain reads GAGVSQSPRYKVAKRGQDVALRCDPISGHVSLFWYQQALGQGPEFLTYFQNEAQLDKSGLPSDRFFAERPEGSVSTLKIQRTQQEDSAVYLCASSLEGGAGGMNFGSYEQYFGPGTRLTVT.

The V call is TRBV6-4, the J call TRBJ2-3; 7 nucleotides line up with TRBD2. The germline CDR1 and CDR2 sequences are MRHNA and SNTAGT. V was pared by 3 bases and J by 2 bases, with 2 bases of the junction left unmatched. CDR3 length: 14 amino acids. The CDR3 sequence: CASSEAGSTDTQYF. CDR3 nucleotides: TGTGCCAGCAGTGAAGCGGGATCCACAGATACGCAGTATTTT.

V and J are TRBV11-2 and TRBJ1-2, with 8 bases matching TRBD1. There are 13 residues in the CDR3. The trim removed 4 bases at V and 4 bases at J, leaving 2 bases unmatched. Germline CDR1 is SGHAT and CDR2 is FQNNGV. The DNA of the CDR3 is TGTGCCAGCAGCTACACAGGGGGCTATGGCTACACCTTC. Protein: CASSYTGGYGYTF.

This clone was counted between two and nine times. The chain links TRBV11-2 to TRBJ2-1; 7 bases fit TRBD2. The CDR3 has 14 residues. Germline lookup yields CDR1 SGHAT and CDR2 FQNNGV. The trim removed 3 bases at V and 2 bases at J, leaving 1 base unmatched. CDR3 protein: CASSLLAAYNEQFF. The CDR3 DNA follows: TGTGCCAGCAGCTTGCTAGCGGCCTACAATGAGCAGTTCTTC.

The rearrangement uses TRBV28 and TRBJ1-2, with 8 bases identical to TRBD1. V trimming: 5 bases; J trimming: 5 bases; junction bases outside the gene matches: 7. The germline gives CDR1 MDHEN, CDR2 SYDVKM. The length of the CDR3 is 14 residues. CDR3 coding DNA: TGTGCCAGCAGTCCGCCAGGGGGCCCGTATGGCTACACCTTC. Protein sequence: CASSPPGGPYGYTF.

The CDR3 nucleotides read TGTGCCTCCGACACCGGGGATGAAAAACTGTTTTTT. Protein: CASDTGDEKLFF. The chain uses TRBV30 and TRBJ1-4, with D unclear. Between the trimmed V and J ends, which lost 7 bases and 6 bases, there was a span of 12 bases. The germline V gene has CDR1 GTSNPN and CDR2 SVGIG (reference sequence). This CDR3 has 12 residues.

The genes are TRBV20-1 and TRBJ1-2; D not resolved. The germline gives CDR1 DFQATT, CDR2 SNEGSKA (reference sequence). The CDR3 is made up of 11 amino acids. Trimming removed 2 bases at V and 4 bases at J, with 5 bases between. CDR3 region: CSARSFYGYTF. CDR3 nucleotides: TGCAGTGCTAGATCTTTCTATGGCTACACCTTC.

This clone was seen ten or more times. The chain uses TRBV30 and TRBJ2-2, with D possibly being TRBD2 (5 bases). CDR1 GTSNPN and CDR2 SVGIG come from the germline V gene (reference sequence). V was cut by 4 bases and J by 5 bases, with 14 bases left in between. CDR3 size: 14 residues. The CDR3 loop reads CAWKVLGDTGELFF. The CDR3 coding sequence is TGTGCCTGGAAAGTCCTCGGGGATACCGGGGAGCTGTTTTTT.

This clone was observed many times. This chain connects TRBV25-1 to TRBJ2-7; 10 bases line up with TRBD2. Germline CDR1 MGHDK, CDR2 SYGVNS. Trimming took 2 bases from V and 3 from J; bases not matched to a gene: 10. The CDR3 contains 17 residues. This CDR3 reads CASSEPSGSKVHYEQYF. The CDR3 nucleotides are TGTGCCAGCAGTGAACCTAGCGGGAGCAAAGTTCACTACGAGCAGTACTTC.

This chain links TRBV2 with TRBJ1-3, with D possibly TRBD1 on 5 matching bases. The CDR3 consists of 15 residues. Trimming removed 3 bases at V and 0 bases at J, with 9 bases between. CDR1 and CDR2 from the germline V gene are SNHLY and FYNNEI. CDR3 nucleotide sequence: TGTGCCAGCAGTGACTGGGGGACCTCTGGAAACACCATATATTTT. Translating it yields CASSDWGTSGNTIYF.

This clone was detected only once. This rearrangement joins TRBV28 to TRBJ1-5; D remains ambiguous. From germline, CDR1 is MDHEN and CDR2 SYDVKM. V lost 4 bases to trimming and J lost 4 bases, with 23 bases between them. The CDR3 spans 18 residues. CDR3 DNA: TGTGCCAGCAGTTGGATCCTCAGGTGGAGAGTCGGTAATCAGCCCCAGCATTTT. Encoded protein: CASSWILRWRVGNQPQHF.

Comment on this clone: Other DNA sequences in this sample translate to the same CDR3. The V call is TRBV9, the J call TRBJ2-3; the D call may be TRBD1 or TRBD2 (5 bases each). This CDR3 spans 14 amino acids. The germline gives CDR1 SGDLS, CDR2 YYNGEE. V was pared by 0 bases and J by 2 bases, with 7 bases between. This CDR3 is CASSVGGSTDTQYF. CDR3 in DNA: TGTGCCAGCAGCGTAGGGGGGTCCACAGATACGCAGTATTTT.

This clone appeared a few times. CDR3 in amino acids: CASKLRTGGLYEQYF. Written as DNA, the CDR3 is TGTGCCAGCAAGCTGAGGACAGGGGGCCTATACGAGCAGTACTTC. The chain uses TRBV6-1 and TRBJ2-5, with 11 bases aligning to TRBD1. Gene TRBJ2-7 matches the end of the DNA better, so the J call may be wrong. CDR1 and CDR2 from the germline V gene are MNHNS and SASEGT. This CDR3 has 15 amino acids.

This chain joins TRBV30 and TRBJ2-7; TRBD1 or TRBD2 may be the D gene (5 bases each). This CDR3 comprises 13 residues. Germline lookup yields CDR1 GTSNPN and CDR2 SVGIG (reference sequence). V dropped 6 bases and J dropped 1 base, with 13 bases sitting between them. CDR3 DNA: TGTGCCTGCCGGTTGGGACCGTCCTACGAGCAGTACTTC. Translated, it gives CACRLGPSYEQYF.

The genes are TRBV6-5 and TRBJ2-1, with D uncertain. Per germline, CDR1 MNHEY and CDR2 SVGAGI. The V and J ends lost 8 bases and 7 bases respectively, with 12 bases between them. This CDR3 spans 12 amino acids. The CDR3 region is CASGQFINEQFF. The CDR3 coding sequence is TGTGCCAGCGGCCAGTTTATAAATGAGCAGTTCTTC.

V is TRBV2 and J is TRBJ1-1, with a weak D call TRBD1 (6 bases). The V gene's germline CDR1 is SNHLY and CDR2 FYNNEI. The V and J ends lost 9 bases and 5 bases respectively, with 22 bases between them. This CDR3 region has 15 residues. CDR3: CASARGHTRGTEAFF. CDR3 nucleotides: TGTGCCAGTGCTAGGGGTCATACCAGGGGAACTGAAGCTTTCTTT. Looking up the rest from reference TRBV2 and TRBJ1-1 gives the full variable domain: EPEVTQTPSHQVTQMGQEVILRCVPISNHLYFYWYRQILGQKVEFLVSFYNNEISEKSEIFDDQFSVERPDGSNFTLKIRSTKLEDSAMYFCASARGHTRGTEAFFGQGTRLTVV.